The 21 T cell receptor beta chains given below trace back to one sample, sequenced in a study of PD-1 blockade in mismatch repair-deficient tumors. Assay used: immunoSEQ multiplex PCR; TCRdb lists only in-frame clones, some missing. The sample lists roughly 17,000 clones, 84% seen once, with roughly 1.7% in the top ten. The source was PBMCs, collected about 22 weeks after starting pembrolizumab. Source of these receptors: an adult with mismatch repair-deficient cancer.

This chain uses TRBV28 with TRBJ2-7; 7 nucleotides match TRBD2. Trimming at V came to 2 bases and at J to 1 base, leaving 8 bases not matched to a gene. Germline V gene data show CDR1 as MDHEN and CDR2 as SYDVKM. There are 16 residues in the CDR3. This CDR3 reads CASSLGGGRPSYEQYF. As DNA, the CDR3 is TGTGCCAGCAGTTTAGGTGGCGGGAGACCGTCCTACGAGCAGTACTTC.

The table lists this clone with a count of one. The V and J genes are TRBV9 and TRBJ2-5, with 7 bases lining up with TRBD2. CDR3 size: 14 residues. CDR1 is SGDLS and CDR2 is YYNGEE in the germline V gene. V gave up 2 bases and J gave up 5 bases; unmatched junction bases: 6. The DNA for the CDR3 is TGTGCCAGCAGCGTGGGTGCCGGGGGGGAGACCCAGTACTTC. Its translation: CASSVGAGGETQYF.

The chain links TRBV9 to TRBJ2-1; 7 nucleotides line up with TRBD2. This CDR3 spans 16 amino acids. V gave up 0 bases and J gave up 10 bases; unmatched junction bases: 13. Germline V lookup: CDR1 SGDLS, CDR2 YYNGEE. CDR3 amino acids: CASSVEEGGPLREQFF. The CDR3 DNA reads TGTGCCAGCAGCGTAGAAGAGGGAGGGCCGTTAAGGGAGCAGTTCTTC. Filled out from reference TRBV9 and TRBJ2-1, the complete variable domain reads DSGVTQTPKHLITATGQRVTLRCSPRSGDLSVYWYQQSLDQGLQFLIQYYNGEERAKGNILERFSAQQFPDLHSELNLSSLELGDSALYFCASSVEEGGPLREQFFGPGTRLTVL.

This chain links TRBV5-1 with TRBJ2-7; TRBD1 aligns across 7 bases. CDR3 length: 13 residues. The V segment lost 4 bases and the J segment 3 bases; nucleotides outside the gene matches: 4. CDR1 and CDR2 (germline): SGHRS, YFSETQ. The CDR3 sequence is CASSKWDSYEQYF. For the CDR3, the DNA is TGCGCCAGCAGCAAATGGGACAGCTACGAGCAGTACTTC. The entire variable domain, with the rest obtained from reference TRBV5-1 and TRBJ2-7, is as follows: KAGVTQTPRYLIKTRGQQVTLSCSPISGHRSVSWYQQTPGQGLQFLFEYFSETQRNKGNFPGRFSGRQFSNSRSEMNVSTLELGDSALYLCASSKWDSYEQYFGPGTRLTVT.

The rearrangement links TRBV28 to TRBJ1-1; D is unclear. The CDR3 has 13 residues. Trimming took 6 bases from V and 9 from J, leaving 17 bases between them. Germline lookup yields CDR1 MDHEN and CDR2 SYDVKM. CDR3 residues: CASSLSRVSQAFF. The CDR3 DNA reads TGTGCCAGCAGCTTAAGTCGGGTTAGTCAAGCTTTCTTT.

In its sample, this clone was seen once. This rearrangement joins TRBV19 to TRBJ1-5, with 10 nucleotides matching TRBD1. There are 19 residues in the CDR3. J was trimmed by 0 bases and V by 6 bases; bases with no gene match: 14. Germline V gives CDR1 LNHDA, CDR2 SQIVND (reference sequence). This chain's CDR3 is CASRPGQGDRGGSNQPQHF. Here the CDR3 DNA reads TGTGCCAGTAGACCCGGACAGGGGGACCGGGGGGGTAGCAATCAGCCCCAGCATTTT. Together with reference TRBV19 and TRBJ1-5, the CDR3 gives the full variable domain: DGGITQSPKYLFRKEGQNVTLSCEQNLNHDAMYWYRQDPGQGLRLIYYSQIVNDFQKGDIAEGYSVSREKKESFPLTVTSAQKNPTAFYLCASRPGQGDRGGSNQPQHFGDGTRLSIL.

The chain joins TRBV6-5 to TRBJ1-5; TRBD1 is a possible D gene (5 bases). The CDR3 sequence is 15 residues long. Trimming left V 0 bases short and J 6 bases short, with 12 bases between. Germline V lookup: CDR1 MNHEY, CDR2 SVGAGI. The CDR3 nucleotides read TGTGCCAGCAGTTACTCGAATAGGGGTGGTCAGCCCCAGCATTTT. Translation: CASSYSNRGGQPQHF.

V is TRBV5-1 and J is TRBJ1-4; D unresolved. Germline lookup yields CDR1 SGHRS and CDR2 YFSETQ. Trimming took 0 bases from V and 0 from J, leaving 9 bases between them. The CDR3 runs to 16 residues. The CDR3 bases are TGCGCCAGCAGCTTGGAGCGGTCTGCAACTAATGAAAAACTGTTTTTT. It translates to CASSLERSATNEKLFF.

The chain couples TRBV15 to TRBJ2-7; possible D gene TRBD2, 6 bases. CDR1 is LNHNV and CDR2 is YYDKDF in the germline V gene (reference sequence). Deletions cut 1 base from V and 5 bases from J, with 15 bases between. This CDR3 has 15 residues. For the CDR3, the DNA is TGTGCCACCAGCAGAGGCGGCGGGGCGGGCCACGAGCAGTACTTC. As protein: CATSRGGGAGHEQYF.

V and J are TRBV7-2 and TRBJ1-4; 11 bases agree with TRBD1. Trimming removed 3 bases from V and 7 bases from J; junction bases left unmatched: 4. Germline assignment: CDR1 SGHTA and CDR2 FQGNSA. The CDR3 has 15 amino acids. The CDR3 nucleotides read TGTGCCAGCAGCTTCGTGGGACAGGGGGTTGAAAAACTGTTTTTT. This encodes CASSFVGQGVEKLFF.

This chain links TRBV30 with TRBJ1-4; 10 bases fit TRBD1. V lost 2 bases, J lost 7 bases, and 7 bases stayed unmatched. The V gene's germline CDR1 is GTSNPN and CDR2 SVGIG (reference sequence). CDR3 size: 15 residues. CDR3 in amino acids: CAWSPSTGGGEKLFF. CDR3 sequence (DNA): TGTGCCTGGAGTCCTTCGACAGGGGGCGGTGAAAAACTGTTTTTT.

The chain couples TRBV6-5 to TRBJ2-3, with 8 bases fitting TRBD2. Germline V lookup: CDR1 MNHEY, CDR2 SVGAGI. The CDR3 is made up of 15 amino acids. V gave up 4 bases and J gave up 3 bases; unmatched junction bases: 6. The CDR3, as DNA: TGTGCCAGCAGTTCCGGACTAGCTCGGACAGATACGCAGTATTTT. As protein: CASSSGLARTDTQYF.

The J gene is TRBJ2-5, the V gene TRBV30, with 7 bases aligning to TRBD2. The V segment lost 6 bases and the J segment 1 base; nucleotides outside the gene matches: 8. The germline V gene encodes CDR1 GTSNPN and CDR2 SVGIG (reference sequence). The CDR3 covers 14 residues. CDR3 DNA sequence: TGTGCCTGCGGCTGGCGGGAGTCCCAAGAGACCCAGTACTTC. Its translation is CACGWRESQETQYF.

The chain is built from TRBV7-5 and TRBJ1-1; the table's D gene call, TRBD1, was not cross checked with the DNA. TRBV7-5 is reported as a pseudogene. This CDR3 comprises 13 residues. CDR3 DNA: TGTGCCAGAAGCGTCAGGGTCTCCTTGGGGGCTTTCTTT. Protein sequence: CARSVRVSLGAFF.

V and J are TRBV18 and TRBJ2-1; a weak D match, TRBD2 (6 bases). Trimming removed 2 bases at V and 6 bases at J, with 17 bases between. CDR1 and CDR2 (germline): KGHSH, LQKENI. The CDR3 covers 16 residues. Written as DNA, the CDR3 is TGTGCCAGCTCACCAGGGGGGACCAATCGGGCCAATGAGCAGTTCTTC. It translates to CASSPGGTNRANEQFF.

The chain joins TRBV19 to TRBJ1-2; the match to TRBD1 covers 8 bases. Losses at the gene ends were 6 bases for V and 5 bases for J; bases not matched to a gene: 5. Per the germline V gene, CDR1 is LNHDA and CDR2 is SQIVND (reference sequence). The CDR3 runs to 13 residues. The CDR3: CASRLQGVYGYTF. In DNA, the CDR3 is TGTGCCAGTAGGCTACAGGGGGTTTATGGCTACACCTTC. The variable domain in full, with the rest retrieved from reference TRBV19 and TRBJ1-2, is DGGITQSPKYLFRKEGQNVTLSCEQNLNHDAMYWYRQDPGQGLRLIYYSQIVNDFQKGDIAEGYSVSREKKESFPLTVTSAQKNPTAFYLCASRLQGVYGYTFGSGTRLTVV.

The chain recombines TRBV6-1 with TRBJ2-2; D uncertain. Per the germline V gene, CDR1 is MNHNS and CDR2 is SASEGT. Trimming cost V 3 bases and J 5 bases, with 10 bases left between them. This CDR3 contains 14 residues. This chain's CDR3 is CASSDSTTTGELFF. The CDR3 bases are TGTGCCAGCAGTGATTCTACTACTACCGGGGAGCTGTTTTTT.

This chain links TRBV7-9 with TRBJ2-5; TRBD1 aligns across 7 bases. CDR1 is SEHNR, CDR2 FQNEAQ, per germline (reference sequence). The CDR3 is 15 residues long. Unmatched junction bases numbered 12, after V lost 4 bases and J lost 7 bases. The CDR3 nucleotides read TGTGCCAGCAGCTCCGCACTAGGGGGCCCGGGGACCCAGTACTTC. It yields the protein CASSSALGGPGTQYF. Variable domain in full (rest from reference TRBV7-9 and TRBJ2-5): DTGVSQNPRHKITKRGQNVTFRCDPISEHNRLYWYRQTLGQGPEFLTYFQNEAQLEKSRLLSDRFSAERPKGSFSTLEIQRTEQGDSAMYLCASSSALGGPGTQYFGPGTRLLVL.

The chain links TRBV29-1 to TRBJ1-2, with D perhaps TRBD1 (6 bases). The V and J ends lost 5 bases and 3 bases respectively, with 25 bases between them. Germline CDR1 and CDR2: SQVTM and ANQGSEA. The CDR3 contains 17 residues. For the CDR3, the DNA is TGCAGCGTTCTAGGAGGGGGGGGGACTTTAGGGGACTATGGCTACACCTTC. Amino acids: CSVLGGGGTLGDYGYTF.

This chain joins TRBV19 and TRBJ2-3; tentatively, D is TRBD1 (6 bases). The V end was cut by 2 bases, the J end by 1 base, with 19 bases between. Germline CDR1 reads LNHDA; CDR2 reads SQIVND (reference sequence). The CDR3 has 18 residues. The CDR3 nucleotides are TGTGCCAGTAGTATAATCCCTACAGGGTCCATCCGCACAGATACGCAGTATTTT. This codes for CASSIIPTGSIRTDTQYF.

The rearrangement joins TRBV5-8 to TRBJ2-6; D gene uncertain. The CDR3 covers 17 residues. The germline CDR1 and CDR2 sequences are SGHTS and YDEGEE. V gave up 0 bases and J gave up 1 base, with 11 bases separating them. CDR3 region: CASSLGQVISGANVLTF. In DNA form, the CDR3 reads TGTGCCAGCAGCTTGGGCCAGGTGATATCTGGGGCCAACGTCCTGACTTTC. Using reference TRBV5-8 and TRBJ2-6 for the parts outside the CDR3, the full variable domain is EAGVTQSPTHLIKTRGQQATLRCSPISGHTSVYWYQQALGLGLQFLLWYDEGEERNRGNFPPRFSGRQFPNYSSELNVNALELEDSALYLCASSLGQVISGANVLTFGAGSRLTVL.